This TCR beta chain was sequenced for a study of shared clonotypes between healthy human individuals. Sequenced by immunoSEQ multiplex PCR; TCRdb stores in-frame clones only, minus some. The data hold a few million clones, with approximately 90% observed a single time. Everyone who donated was a Caucasian adult who lived in Nashville, Tennessee. The CDR3 consists of 14 residues. Looked up from germline, CDR1 is MNHNY and CDR2 is SVGAGI (reference sequence). V was trimmed by 2 bases and J by 2 bases, leaving 8 bases between them. The sample consisted of naive CD4+ T cells sorted from blood. Stated subset: CD45RA+ positively selected. The TCR sequence derives from a man younger than 35 in good health. This sequence joins TRBV6-6 and TRBJ2-3; a weak D match, TRBD1 (5 bases). The CDR3 protein is CASSYVRATDTQYF. CDR3 coding DNA: TGTGCCAGCAGTTACGTCAGGGCCACAGATACGCAGTATTTT.